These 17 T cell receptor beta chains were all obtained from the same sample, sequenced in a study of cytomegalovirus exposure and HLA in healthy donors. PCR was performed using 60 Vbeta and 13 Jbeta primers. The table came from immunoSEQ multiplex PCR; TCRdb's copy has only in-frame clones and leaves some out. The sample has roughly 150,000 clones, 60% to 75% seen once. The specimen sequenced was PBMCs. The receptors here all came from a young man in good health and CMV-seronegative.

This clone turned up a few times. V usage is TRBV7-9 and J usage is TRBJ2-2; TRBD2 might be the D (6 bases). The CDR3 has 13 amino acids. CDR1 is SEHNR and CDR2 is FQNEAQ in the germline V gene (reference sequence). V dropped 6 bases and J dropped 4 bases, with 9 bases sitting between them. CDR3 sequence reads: CASSYGGTGELFF. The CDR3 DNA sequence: TGTGCCAGCAGTTACGGGGGCACCGGGGAGCTGTTTTTT.

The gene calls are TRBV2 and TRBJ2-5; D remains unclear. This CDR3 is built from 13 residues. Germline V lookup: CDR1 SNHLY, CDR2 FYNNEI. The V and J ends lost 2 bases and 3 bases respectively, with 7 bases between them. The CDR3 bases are TGTGCCAGCAGTGAATGGCAGGAAGAGACCCAGTACTTC. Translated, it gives CASSEWQEETQYF.

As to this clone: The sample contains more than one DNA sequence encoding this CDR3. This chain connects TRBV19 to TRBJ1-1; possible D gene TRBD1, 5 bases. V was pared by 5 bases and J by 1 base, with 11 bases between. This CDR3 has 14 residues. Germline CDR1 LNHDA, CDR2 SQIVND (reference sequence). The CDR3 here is CASSWGGANTEAFF. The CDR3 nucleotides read TGTGCCAGTAGTTGGGGTGGGGCGAACACTGAAGCTTTCTTT.

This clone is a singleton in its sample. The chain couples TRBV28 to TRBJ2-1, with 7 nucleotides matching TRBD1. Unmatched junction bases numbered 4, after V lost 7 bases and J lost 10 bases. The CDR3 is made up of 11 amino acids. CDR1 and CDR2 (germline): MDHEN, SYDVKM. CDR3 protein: CASTGTAEQFF. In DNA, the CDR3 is TGTGCCAGCACTGGGACAGCCGAGCAGTTCTTC.

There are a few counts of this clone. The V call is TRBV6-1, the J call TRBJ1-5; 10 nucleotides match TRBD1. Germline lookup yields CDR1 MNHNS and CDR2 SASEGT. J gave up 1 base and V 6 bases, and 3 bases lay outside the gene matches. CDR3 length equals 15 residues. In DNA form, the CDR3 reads TGTGCCAGCAGAGCGACAGGGGGCAGCAATCAGCCCCAGCATTTT. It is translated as CASRATGGSNQPQHF.

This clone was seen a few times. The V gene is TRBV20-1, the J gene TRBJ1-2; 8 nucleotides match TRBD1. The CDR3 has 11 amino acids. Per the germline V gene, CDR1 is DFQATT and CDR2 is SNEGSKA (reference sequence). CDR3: CSQRQGRGYTF. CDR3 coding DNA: TGCAGCCAGAGACAGGGGCGCGGCTACACCTTC.

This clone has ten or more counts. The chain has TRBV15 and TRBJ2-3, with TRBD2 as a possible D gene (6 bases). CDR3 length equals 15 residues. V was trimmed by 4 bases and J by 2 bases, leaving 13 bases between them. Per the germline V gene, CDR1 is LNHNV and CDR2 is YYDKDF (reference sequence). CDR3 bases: TGTGCCACCAGCATGTCTCGGGGGAACACAGATACGCAGTATTTT. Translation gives CATSMSRGNTDTQYF.

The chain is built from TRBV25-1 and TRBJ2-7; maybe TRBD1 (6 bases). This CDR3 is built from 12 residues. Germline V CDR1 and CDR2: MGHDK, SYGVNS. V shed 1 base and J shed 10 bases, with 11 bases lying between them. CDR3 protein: CASSELGGEQYF. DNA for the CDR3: TGTGCCAGCAGTGAATTAGGGGGTGAACAGTACTTC.

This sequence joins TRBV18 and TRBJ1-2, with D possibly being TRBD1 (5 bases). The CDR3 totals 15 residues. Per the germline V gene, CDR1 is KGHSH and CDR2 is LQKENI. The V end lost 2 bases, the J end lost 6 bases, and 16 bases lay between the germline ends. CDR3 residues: CASSPRSDSSNGYTF. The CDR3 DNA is TGTGCCAGCTCACCAAGGAGCGACAGTAGTAATGGCTACACCTTC.

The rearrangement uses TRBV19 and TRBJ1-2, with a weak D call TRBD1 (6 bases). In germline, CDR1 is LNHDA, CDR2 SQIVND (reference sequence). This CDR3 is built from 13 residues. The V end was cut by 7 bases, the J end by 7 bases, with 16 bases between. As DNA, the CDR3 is TGTGCCAGTAAGGCAGGGGTATTTGGTGGCTACACCTTC. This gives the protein CASKAGVFGGYTF.

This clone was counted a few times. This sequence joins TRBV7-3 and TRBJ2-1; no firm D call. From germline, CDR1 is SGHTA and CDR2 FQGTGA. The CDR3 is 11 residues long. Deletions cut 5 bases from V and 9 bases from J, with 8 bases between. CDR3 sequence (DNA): TGTGCCAGCAGCCAACTTACTGAGCAGTTCTTC. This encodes CASSQLTEQFF.

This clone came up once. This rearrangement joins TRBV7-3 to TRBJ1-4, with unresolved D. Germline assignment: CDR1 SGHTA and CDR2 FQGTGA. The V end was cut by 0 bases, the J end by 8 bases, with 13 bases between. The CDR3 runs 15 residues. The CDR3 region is CASSLTLSRHEKLFF. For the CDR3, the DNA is TGTGCCAGCAGCTTAACGTTATCCAGACACGAAAAACTGTTTTTT.

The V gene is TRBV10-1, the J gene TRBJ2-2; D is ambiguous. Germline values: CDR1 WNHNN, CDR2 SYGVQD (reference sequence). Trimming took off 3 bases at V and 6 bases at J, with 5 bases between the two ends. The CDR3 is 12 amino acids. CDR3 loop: CASSDRAGELFF. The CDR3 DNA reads TGCGCCAGCAGTGACCGGGCCGGGGAGCTGTTTTTT.

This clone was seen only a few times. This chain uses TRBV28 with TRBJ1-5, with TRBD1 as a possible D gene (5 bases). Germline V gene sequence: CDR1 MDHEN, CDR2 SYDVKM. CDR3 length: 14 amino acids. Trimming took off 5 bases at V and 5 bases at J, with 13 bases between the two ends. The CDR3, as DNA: TGTGCCAGCAGTCCTCGACAGAGACATCAGCCCCAGCATTTT. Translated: CASSPRQRHQPQHF.

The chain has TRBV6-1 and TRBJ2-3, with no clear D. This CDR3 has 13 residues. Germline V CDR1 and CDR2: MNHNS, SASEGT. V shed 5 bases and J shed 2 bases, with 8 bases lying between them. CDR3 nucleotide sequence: TGTGCCAGCAGTTTGTTTTACACAGATACGCAGTATTTT. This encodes CASSLFYTDTQYF.

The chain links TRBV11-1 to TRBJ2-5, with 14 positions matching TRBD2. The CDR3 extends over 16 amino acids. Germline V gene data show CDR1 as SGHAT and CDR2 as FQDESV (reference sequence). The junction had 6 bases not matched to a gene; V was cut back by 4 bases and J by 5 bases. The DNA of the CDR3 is TGTGCCAGCAGCTCCCGACTAGCGGGGGGGCCGGAGACCCAGTACTTC. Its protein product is CASSSRLAGGPETQYF.

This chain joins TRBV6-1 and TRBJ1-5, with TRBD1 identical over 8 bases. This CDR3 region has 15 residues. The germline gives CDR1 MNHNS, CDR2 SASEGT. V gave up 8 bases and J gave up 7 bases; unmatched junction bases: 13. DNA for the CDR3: TGTGCCAGCCGGGGGCCCAGGGGGCGAGAACAGCCCCAGCATTTT. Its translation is CASRGPRGREQPQHF.